This entry is about one T cell receptor beta chain. The entry originates in a study of T cell clusters in autoimmune cytopenias. TRB rearrangements were amplified by touch-down multiplex PCR with mixed TRB-A/B primers. TCRdb reprocessed the multiplex PCR reads, keeping one entry per CDR3 protein, no DNA. The sample includes 5,000 to 6,500 distinct CDR3 sequences. TRB amplification used 250 ng of peripheral blood genomic DNA. The sample was also linked to a second study, of T cell repertoires in aging, cancer and after chemotherapy. From that paper: Repeat sampling of healthy donors over several months to years showed clear clonal overlap. Rebound thymic output was suggested by rising median generation probability during chemotherapy in each cancer cohort.

Sequencing input: peripheral blood. The source of this sequence is a human donor in good health.

The CDR3 reads CASSLFGQLETQYF. The V call is TRBV27, the J call TRBJ2-5. Germline loops: CDR1 MNHEY, CDR2 SMNVEV (reference sequence). This CDR3 contains 14 residues.